This T cell receptor (beta chain) appears in the sequencing data of a study of control samples from healthy donors and cancer patients. Measured with immunoSEQ multiplex PCR; TCRdb has only the in-frame clones, and not every one. There are approximately 140,000 clones in the sample; nearly 90% occur only once, and more than 6.5% lies in the top ten. The receptor comes from a man in his fifties with head and neck cancer. The sample comprised PBMCs.

Here the CDR3 DNA reads TGTGCCAGTAGTATCTCCCCACGGGCCACCTCCTACAATGAGCAGTTCTTC. Its protein is CASSISPRATSYNEQFF. The genes are TRBV19 and TRBJ2-1; the D is unclear. There are 17 residues in the CDR3. Trimming took off 3 bases at V and 0 bases at J, with 15 bases between the two ends. Looked up from germline, CDR1 is LNHDA and CDR2 is SQIVND (reference sequence).